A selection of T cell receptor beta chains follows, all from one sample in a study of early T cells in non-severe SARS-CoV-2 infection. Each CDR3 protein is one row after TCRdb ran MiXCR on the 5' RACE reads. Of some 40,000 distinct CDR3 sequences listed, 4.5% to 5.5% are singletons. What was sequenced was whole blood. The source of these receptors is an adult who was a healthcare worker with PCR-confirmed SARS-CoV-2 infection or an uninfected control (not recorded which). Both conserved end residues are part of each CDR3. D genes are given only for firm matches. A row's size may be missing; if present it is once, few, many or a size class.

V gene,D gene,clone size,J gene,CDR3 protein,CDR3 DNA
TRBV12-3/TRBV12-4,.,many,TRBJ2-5,CASSSTSQETQYF,TGTGCCAGCAGCTCAACTTCGCAAGAGACCCAGTACTTC
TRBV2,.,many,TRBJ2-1,CASSFRGGYNEQFF,TGTGCCAGCAGCTTCCGTGGGGGTTACAATGAGCAGTTCTTC
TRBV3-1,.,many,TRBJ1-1,CASSPQLGAGNTEAFF,TGTGCCAGCAGCCCCCAGTTAGGGGCGGGGAACACTGAAGCTTTCTTT
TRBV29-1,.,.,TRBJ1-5,CSVGTGLGQPQHF,TGCAGCGTCGGTACAGGGTTAGGTCAGCCCCAGCATTTT
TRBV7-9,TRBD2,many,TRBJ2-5,CASSTSSTSGGETQYF,TGTGCCAGCAGCACTTCCTCGACTAGCGGGGGAGAGACCCAGTACTTC
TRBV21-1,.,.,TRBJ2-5,CASSRTSGAQETQYF,TGTGCCAGCAGCAGGACTAGCGGGGCCCAAGAGACCCAGTACTTC
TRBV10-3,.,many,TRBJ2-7,CAVTDDPNEQYF,TGTGCCGTCACGGATGACCCAAACGAGCAGTACTTC
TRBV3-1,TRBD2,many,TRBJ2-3,CASSFHPILAGTPDTQYF,TGTGCCAGCAGCTTCCACCCAATACTAGCGGGGACCCCAGATACGCAGTATTTT
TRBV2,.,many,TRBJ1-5,CASSDIERMSWEPQHF,TGTGCCAGCAGTGACATCGAGAGGATGTCTTGGGAGCCCCAGCATTTT
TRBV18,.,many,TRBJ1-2,CASSAGRDYGYTF,TGTGCCAGCTCTGCCGGTAGAGACTATGGCTACACCTTC
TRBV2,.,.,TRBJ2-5,CASSVEGTQYF,TGTGCCAGCAGTGTAGAGGGGACCCAGTACTTC
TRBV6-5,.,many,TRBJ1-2,CASRQGSGGYTF,TGTGCCAGCAGGCAGGGATCGGGTGGCTACACCTTC
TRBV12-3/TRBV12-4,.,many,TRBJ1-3,CASSFSGSGNTIYF,TGTGCCAGCAGTTTTAGTGGCAGCGGAAACACCATATATTTT
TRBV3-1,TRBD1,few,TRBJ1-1,CASSPGQGTEAFF,TGTGCCAGCAGCCCTGGACAGGGCACTGAAGCTTTCTTT
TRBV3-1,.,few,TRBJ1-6,CASNERDIDSPLHF,TGTGCCAGCAACGAGAGGGACATCGATTCACCCCTCCACTTT
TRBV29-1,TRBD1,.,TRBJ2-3,CSSTLGQGTDTQYF,TGCAGCTCCACCTTGGGACAGGGTACCGATACGCAGTATTTT
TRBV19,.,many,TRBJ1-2,CASSVITVANYGYTF,TGTGCCAGTAGTGTGATTACAGTAGCTAACTATGGCTACACCTTC
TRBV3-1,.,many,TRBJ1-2,CASSQVTNYGYTF,TGTGCCAGCAGCCAAGTGACTAACTATGGCTACACCTTC
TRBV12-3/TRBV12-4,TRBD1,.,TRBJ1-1,CASSPRGRGRGTEAFF,TGTGCCAGCAGTCCAAGAGGCAGGGGGCGAGGAACTGAAGCTTTCTTT
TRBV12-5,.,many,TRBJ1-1,CASVVTGGTEAFF,TGTGCTAGTGTTGTCACTGGGGGCACTGAAGCTTTCTTT
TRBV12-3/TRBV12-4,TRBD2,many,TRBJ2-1,CASSLGLAEINEQFF,TGTGCCAGCAGCTTAGGACTAGCGGAAATAAATGAGCAGTTCTTC
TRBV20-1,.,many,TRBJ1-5,CSARGGPAGNQPQHF,TGCAGTGCTCGGGGCGGCCCGGCGGGCAATCAGCCCCAGCATTTT
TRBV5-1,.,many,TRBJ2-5,CASSTSAQSQETQYF,TGCGCCAGCAGTACCTCTGCCCAGAGCCAAGAGACCCAGTACTTC
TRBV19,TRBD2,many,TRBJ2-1,CASSIDPSGGFNEQFF,TGTGCCAGTAGTATAGATCCTAGCGGGGGGTTCAATGAGCAGTTCTTC
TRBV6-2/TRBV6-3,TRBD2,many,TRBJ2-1,CASRDRAGGYNEQFF,TGTGCCAGCAGGGATCGAGCGGGGGGCTACAATGAGCAGTTCTTC